What follows are 20 T cell receptor beta chains derived from one specimen sequenced in a study of Ad26.COV2.S vaccination and SARS-CoV-2 variants. Repertoires were generated with immunoSEQ multiplex PCR, while TCRdb's copy carries only in-frame clones and drops some. This table has around 300,000 clones, roughly 90% appearing once. Treatment specified: around 19 received Ad26.COV2.S at low or high dose, single or two shots; a few received placebo; per-sample allocation not given. Sample collection was performed on day 63 after the first vaccine or placebo injection. The input for sequencing was peripheral blood, taken in a trial of Ad26.COV2.S vaccine versus placebo. The receptors were sampled from a person aged 18-65 years who received the Ad26.COV2.S COVID-19 vaccine or a placebo.

This clone has just one count. The chain is built from TRBV29-1 and TRBJ2-3; D perhaps matches TRBD2 (6 bases). There are 13 residues in the CDR3. Per the germline V gene, CDR1 is SQVTM and CDR2 is ANQGSEA. V was cut by 6 bases and J by 6 bases, with 16 bases left in between. DNA for the CDR3: TGCAGCGTGGAGGGCAACCTCGCGGATACGCAGTATTTT. Translation: CSVEGNLADTQYF.

The CDR3 DNA reads as TGTGCCAGCAGTTTGGTACAGGGTGCCTCCGAGCAGTACTTC. It translates to CASSLVQGASEQYF. This chain joins TRBV27 and TRBJ2-7; TRBD1 is a possible D gene (6 bases). Per germline, CDR1 MNHEY and CDR2 SMNVEV (reference sequence). The CDR3 has 14 residues. V lost 3 bases to trimming and J lost 6 bases, with 15 bases between them.

The CDR3: CASSLREGLYTDTQYF. The CDR3 nucleotides are TGTGCCAGCAGCTTAAGGGAGGGACTGTACACAGATACGCAGTATTTT. The chain has TRBV7-9 and TRBJ2-3, with 7 bases aligning to TRBD2. The CDR3 totals 16 residues. The germline gives CDR1 SEHNR, CDR2 FQNEAQ (reference sequence). Germline trimming cut 2 bases from V and 2 bases from J; bases unmatched to any gene: 7.

J is TRBJ2-1 and V is TRBV27; 9 bases are shared with TRBD1. Germline V gene data show CDR1 as MNHEY and CDR2 as SMNVEV (reference sequence). The CDR3 runs to 13 residues. V trimming: 6 bases; J trimming: 5 bases; junction bases outside the gene matches: 2. CDR3 protein: CASRRTGDNEQFF. Written as DNA, the CDR3 is TGTGCCAGCAGAAGGACAGGGGACAATGAGCAGTTCTTC.

This clone was seen a single time. The chain is built from TRBV12-3 or TRBV12-4 and TRBJ1-1; 7 bases are shared with TRBD1. The V gene end was trimmed by 2 bases and the J gene end by 10 bases; junction bases not matched to a gene: 7. The CDR3 consists of 13 residues. Here the CDR3 reads CASSLKTGIGAFF. Written as DNA, the CDR3 is TGTGCCAGCAGTTTAAAGACAGGGATTGGAGCTTTCTTT.

The chain uses TRBV6-5 and TRBJ2-1; the D call may be TRBD1 or TRBD2 (5 bases each). Trimming took off 0 bases at V and 8 bases at J, with 14 bases between the two ends. The CDR3 is made up of 15 amino acids. The germline CDR1 and CDR2 sequences are MNHEY and SVGAGI. The CDR3 loop reads CASSYSIGGRDEQFF. The DNA for the CDR3 is TGTGCCAGCAGTTACTCGATTGGGGGTAGAGATGAGCAGTTCTTC.

CDR3 in amino acids: CASRGPLTGELFF. The CDR3 region has the DNA TGTGCCAGCAGAGGACCTTTAACCGGGGAGCTGTTTTTT. This chain connects TRBV6-5 to TRBJ2-2, with unresolved D. V dropped 6 bases and J dropped 5 bases, with 10 bases sitting between them. CDR3 length equals 13 residues. CDR1 MNHEY and CDR2 SVGAGI come from the germline V gene.

The genes are TRBV28 and TRBJ2-7; 8 bases are a match to TRBD1. The CDR3 is 15 amino acids. V was pared by 3 bases and J by 3 bases, with 7 bases of the junction left unmatched. Germline assignment: CDR1 MDHEN and CDR2 SYDVKM. CDR3 nucleotide sequence: TGTGCCAGCAGTTTTGAACAGGGGGGAGTCTACGAGCAGTACTTC. Translating gives CASSFEQGGVYEQYF.

The chain carries TRBV10-3 and TRBJ2-3; 12 bases fit TRBD2. The CDR3 extends over 18 amino acids. Per germline, CDR1 ENHRY and CDR2 SYGVKD. Trimming took 0 bases from V and 1 from J; bases not matched to a gene: 5. CDR3 sequence reads: CAISESLAGGLRTDTQYF. CDR3 in DNA: TGTGCCATCAGTGAGTCGCTAGCGGGAGGGCTCCGCACAGATACGCAGTATTTT.

The V call is TRBV5-1, the J call TRBJ1-6; D remains ambiguous. Germline V gene data show CDR1 as SGHRS and CDR2 as YFSETQ. This CDR3 has 14 residues. V dropped 0 bases and J dropped 10 bases, with 11 bases sitting between them. In DNA, the CDR3 is TGCGCCAGCAGCTTGGAAGACTTACGGTCACCCCTCCACTTT. Its translation: CASSLEDLRSPLHF.

This clone appeared a single time. The chain is built from TRBV5-6 and TRBJ1-1; no firm D call. Per germline, CDR1 SGHDT and CDR2 YYEEEE. The ends were cut back, 1 base at V and 3 bases at J, with 7 bases in the middle. This CDR3 comprises 13 residues. DNA of the CDR3: TGTGCCAGCAGCTTGACGAGCCACACTGAAGCTTTCTTT. Encoded protein: CASSLTSHTEAFF.

This clone was observed a handful of times. This chain connects TRBV7-2 to TRBJ2-2, with 8 bases that match TRBD1. The CDR3 length is 15 residues. Germline CDR1 and CDR2: SGHTA and FQGNSA. V lost 3 bases and J lost 5; bases outside the gene matches: 5. The CDR3 is CASSLGQARTGELFF. The CDR3 DNA is TGTGCCAGCAGCTTGGGACAGGCGAGGACCGGGGAGCTGTTTTTT.

This clone was observed a single time. The chain uses TRBV5-5 and TRBJ2-7; D gene uncertain. The ends were cut back, 2 bases at V and 3 bases at J, with 12 bases in the middle. This CDR3 spans 14 amino acids. Germline loops: CDR1 SGHKS, CDR2 YYEKEE (reference sequence). CDR3 sequence reads: CASSFPGIRYEQYF. DNA for the CDR3: TGTGCCAGCAGCTTTCCGGGCATCCGCTACGAGCAGTACTTC.

The chain couples TRBV2 to TRBJ2-6; D is unclear. Germline-derived CDR1 and CDR2 are SNHLY and FYNNEI. Trimming left V 3 bases short and J 0 bases short, with 6 bases between. The CDR3 runs 15 residues. The CDR3: CASSEGFSGANVLTF. The CDR3 nucleotides read TGTGCCAGCAGTGAGGGGTTCTCTGGGGCCAACGTCCTGACTTTC.

This clone is a singleton in its sample. The chain employs TRBV6-5 and TRBJ1-2; D remains unclear. The CDR3 has 13 amino acids. V was shortened by 8 bases and J by 4 bases, with 14 bases between the two germline ends. CDR1 is MNHEY and CDR2 is SVGAGI in the germline V gene. CDR3 nucleotides: TGTGCCAGCGGGTCCGGGAAAGGCTATGGCTACACCTTC. As protein: CASGSGKGYGYTF.

The CDR3 spells CASSIGTGEGGYTF. The CDR3 nucleotides are TGTGCCAGTAGTATAGGGACAGGGGAGGGTGGCTACACCTTC. V usage is TRBV19 and J usage is TRBJ1-2, with 9 positions matching TRBD1. The CDR3 totals 14 residues. V shed 1 base and J 7 bases; nucleotides not matched to a gene: 4. Germline loops: CDR1 LNHDA, CDR2 SQIVND (reference sequence). The full variable domain, completed using reference TRBV19 and TRBJ1-2, is DGGITQSPKYLFRKEGQNVTLSCEQNLNHDAMYWYRQDPGQGLRLIYYSQIVNDFQKGDIAEGYSVSREKKESFPLTVTSAQKNPTAFYLCASSIGTGEGGYTFGSGTRLTVV.

CDR3 protein: CASSSRGQETQYF. CDR3 in DNA: TGTGCCAGCAGCTCCCGGGGCCAAGAGACCCAGTACTTC. The V and J genes are TRBV11-2 and TRBJ2-5; tentatively, D is TRBD2 (5 bases). The CDR3 covers 13 residues. Germline CDR1 and CDR2: SGHAT and FQNNGV. Trimming shortened V by 4 bases and J by 1 base, and 7 bases separated the two germline ends.

CDR3 loop: CASSPTGTDEQYF. CDR3 DNA: TGTGCCAGCAGTCCGACAGGGACCGACGAGCAGTACTTC. The chain couples TRBV6-5 to TRBJ2-7; 7 bases line up with TRBD1. The junction had 6 bases not matched to a gene; V was cut back by 5 bases and J by 5 bases. CDR3 length equals 13 residues. In germline, CDR1 is MNHEY, CDR2 SVGAGI.

This sequence joins TRBV3-1 (or the pseudogene TRBV3-2) and TRBJ1-2; 8 nucleotides match TRBD1. V gave up 1 base and J gave up 5 bases; unmatched junction bases: 12. Germline V gene sequence: CDR1 LGHDT, CDR2 YNNKEL (reference sequence). This CDR3 has 17 amino acids. This CDR3 reads CASSQGGGQGSPYGYTF. CDR3 nucleotides: TGTGCCAGCAGCCAAGGTGGAGGACAGGGATCCCCATATGGCTACACCTTC.

This chain connects TRBV15 to TRBJ2-2; D is unclear. The CDR3 has 17 residues. Germline V gene data show CDR1 as LNHNV and CDR2 as YYDKDF (reference sequence). Trimming cost V 3 bases and J 3 bases, with 17 bases left between them. The CDR3 bases are TGTGCCACCAGCAGGAAAATGGGTCACCCATACACCGGGGAGCTGTTTTTT. Its translation is CATSRKMGHPYTGELFF.